The next 8 T cell receptor beta chains were all read from a single sample in a study of T cells expressing NK-cell markers. TCRdb reprocessed the 5' RACE reads and keeps a single row for each CDR3 protein, giving no DNA. The table for this sample gives over 200,000 distinct CDR3 sequences. Sequenced: blood T cells: a sorted CD56 or NKG2C T cell subset, CD4+ or CD8+ T cells, or bulk PBMC T cells (not recorded which). The receptors were gathered from a man aged 18 to 35 in good health.

This chain uses TRBV6-5 with TRBJ2-1; TCRdb designates TRBD2, a call that cannot be tested without DNA. Germline V CDR1 and CDR2: MNHEY, SVGAGI. The CDR3 is made up of 15 amino acids. The CDR3 is CASRSPAGAGDEQFF.

V is TRBV29-1 and J is TRBJ2-1; TCRdb selects TRBD1, and the lack of DNA leaves this call unchecked. This CDR3 has 11 residues. Germline V gives CDR1 SQVTM, CDR2 ANQGSEA. CDR3 in amino acids: CSVRGGNEQFF.

The V call is TRBV20-1, the J call TRBJ2-1; TCRdb reports TRBD2, a call that lacks DNA to check it against. The CDR3 length is 14 residues. Germline values: CDR1 DFQATT, CDR2 SNEGSKA (reference sequence). This CDR3 is CSATSVSSYNEQFF.

V and J are TRBV27 and TRBJ1-4; TCRdb picks TRBD1, but there is no DNA to check that call. Germline V CDR1 and CDR2: MNHEY, SMNVEV (reference sequence). The CDR3 length is 20 residues. The CDR3: CASSFGRFAGLGRTNEKLFF.

The chain carries TRBV29-1 and TRBJ1-2. The CDR3 spans 11 residues. The germline gives CDR1 SQVTM, CDR2 ANQGSEA. The CDR3 loop reads CSGTDLYGYTF. The full variable domain, its missing parts supplied by reference TRBV29-1 and TRBJ1-2, is SAVISQKPSRDICQRGTSLTIQCQVDSQVTMMFWYRQQPGQSLTLIATANQGSEATYESGFVIDKFPISRPNLTFSTLTVSNMSPEDSSIYLCSGTDLYGYTFGSGTRLTVV.

The V gene is TRBV4-1, the J gene TRBJ2-1. CDR1 MGHRA and CDR2 YSYEKL come from the germline V gene. This CDR3 spans 15 amino acids. The chain's CDR3 is CASSQDRAGYNEQFF.

The chain couples TRBV7-2 to TRBJ2-1. CDR1 and CDR2 from the germline V gene are SGHTA and FQGNSA. The CDR3 extends over 15 amino acids. The CDR3 protein is CASRYGDSSYNEQFF.

CDR3 residues: CASSQDLGGLPYEQYF. The J gene is TRBJ2-7, the V gene TRBV4-3; the TRBD2 assignment by TCRdb is unverifiable without DNA. The V gene's germline CDR1 is LGHNA and CDR2 YSLEER. This CDR3 comprises 16 residues.